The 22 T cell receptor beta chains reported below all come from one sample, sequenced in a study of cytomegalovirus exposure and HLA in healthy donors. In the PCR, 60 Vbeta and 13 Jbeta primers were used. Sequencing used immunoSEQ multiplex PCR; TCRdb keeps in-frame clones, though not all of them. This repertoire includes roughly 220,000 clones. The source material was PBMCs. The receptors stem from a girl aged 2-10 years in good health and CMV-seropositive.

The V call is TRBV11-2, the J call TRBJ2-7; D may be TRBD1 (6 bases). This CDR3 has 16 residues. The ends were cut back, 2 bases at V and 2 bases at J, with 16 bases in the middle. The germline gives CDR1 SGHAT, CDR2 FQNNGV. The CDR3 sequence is CASSLRQGLSTYEQYF. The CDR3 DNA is TGTGCCAGCAGCTTAAGGCAGGGGCTGTCGACCTACGAGCAGTACTTC.

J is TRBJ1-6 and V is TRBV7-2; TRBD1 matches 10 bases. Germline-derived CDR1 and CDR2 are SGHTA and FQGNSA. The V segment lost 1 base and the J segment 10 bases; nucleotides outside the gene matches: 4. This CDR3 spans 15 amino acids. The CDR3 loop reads CASSLVGTGESPLHF. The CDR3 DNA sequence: TGTGCCAGCAGCTTAGTAGGGACAGGGGAATCACCCCTCCACTTT.

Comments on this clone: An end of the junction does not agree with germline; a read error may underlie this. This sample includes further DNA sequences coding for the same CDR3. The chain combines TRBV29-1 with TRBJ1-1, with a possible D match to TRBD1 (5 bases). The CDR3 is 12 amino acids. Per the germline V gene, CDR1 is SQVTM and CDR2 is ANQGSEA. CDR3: CSVEGAGTEAFF. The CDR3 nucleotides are TGCAGCGTTGAAGGGGCGGGGACCGAAGCCTTCTTT.

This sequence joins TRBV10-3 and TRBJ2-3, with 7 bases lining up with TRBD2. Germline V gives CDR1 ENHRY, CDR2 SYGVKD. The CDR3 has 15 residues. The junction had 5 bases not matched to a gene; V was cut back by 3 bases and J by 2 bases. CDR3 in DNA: TGTGCCATCAGTGATGCGGGGGTGTCCACAGATACGCAGTATTTT. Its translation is CAISDAGVSTDTQYF.

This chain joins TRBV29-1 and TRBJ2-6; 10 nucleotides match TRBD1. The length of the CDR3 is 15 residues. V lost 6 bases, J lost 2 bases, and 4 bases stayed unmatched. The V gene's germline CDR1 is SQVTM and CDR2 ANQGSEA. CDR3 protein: CSVTGTGAGANVLTF. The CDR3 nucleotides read TGCAGCGTCACCGGGACAGGGGCTGGGGCCAACGTCCTGACTTTC.

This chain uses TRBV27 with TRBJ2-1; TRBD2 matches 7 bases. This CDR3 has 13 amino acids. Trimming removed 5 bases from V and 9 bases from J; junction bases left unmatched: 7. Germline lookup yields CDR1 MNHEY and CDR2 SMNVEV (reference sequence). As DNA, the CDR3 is TGTGCCAGCAGTGGGGAGCCTAGCGGTGAGCAGTTCTTC. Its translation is CASSGEPSGEQFF.

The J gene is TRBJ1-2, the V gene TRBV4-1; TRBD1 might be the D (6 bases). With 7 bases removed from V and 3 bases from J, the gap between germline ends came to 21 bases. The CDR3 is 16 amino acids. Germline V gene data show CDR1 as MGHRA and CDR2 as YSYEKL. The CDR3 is CASKPLYRVGHYGYTF. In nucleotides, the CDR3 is TGCGCCAGCAAACCCCTGTACAGGGTTGGTCACTATGGCTACACCTTC.

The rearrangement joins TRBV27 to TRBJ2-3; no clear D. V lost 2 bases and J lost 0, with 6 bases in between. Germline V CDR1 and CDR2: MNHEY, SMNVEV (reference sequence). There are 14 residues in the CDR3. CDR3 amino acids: CASSLLSSTDTQYF. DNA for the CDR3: TGTGCCAGCAGTTTACTAAGTAGCACAGATACGCAGTATTTT.

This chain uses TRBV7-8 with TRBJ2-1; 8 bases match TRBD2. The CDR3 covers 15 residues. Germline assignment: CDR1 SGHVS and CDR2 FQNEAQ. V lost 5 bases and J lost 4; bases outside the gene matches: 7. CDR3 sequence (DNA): TGTGCCAGCAGCGAAGGGCTAGCGGGTTACAATGAGCAGTTCTTC. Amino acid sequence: CASSEGLAGYNEQFF. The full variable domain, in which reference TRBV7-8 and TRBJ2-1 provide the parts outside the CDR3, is GAGVSQSPRYKVAKRGQDVALRCDPISGHVSLFWYQQALGQGPEFLTYFQNEAQLDKSGLPSDRFFAERPEGSVSTLKIQRTQQEDSAVYLCASSEGLAGYNEQFFGPGTRLTVL.

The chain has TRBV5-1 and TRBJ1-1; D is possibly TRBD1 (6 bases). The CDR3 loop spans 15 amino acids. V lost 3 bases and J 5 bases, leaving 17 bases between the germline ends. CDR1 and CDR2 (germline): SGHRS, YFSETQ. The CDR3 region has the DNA TGCGCCAGCAGCTCCTCGGGGGGGCGGGGTACTGAAGCTTTCTTT. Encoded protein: CASSSSGGRGTEAFF.

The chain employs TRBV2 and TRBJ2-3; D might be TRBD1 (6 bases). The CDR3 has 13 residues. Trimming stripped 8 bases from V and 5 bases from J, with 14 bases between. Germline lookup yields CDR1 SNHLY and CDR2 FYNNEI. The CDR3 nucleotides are TGTGCCAGCGGAGGTGGGGGCGGAGATACGCAGTATTTT. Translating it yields CASGGGGGDTQYF.

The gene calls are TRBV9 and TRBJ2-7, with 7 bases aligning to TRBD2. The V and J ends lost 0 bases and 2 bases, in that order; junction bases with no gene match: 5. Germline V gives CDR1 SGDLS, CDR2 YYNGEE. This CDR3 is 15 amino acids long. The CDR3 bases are TGTGCCAGCAGCGTAGTGCCTAGCGGCCCCTACGAGCAGTACTTC. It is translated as CASSVVPSGPYEQYF.

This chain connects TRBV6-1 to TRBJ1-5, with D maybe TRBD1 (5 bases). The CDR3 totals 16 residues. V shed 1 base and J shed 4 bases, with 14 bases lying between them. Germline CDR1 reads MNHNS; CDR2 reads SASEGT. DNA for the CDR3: TGTGCCAGCAGTGAAGTCCGGCATCAGGGAAATCAGCCCCAGCATTTT. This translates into CASSEVRHQGNQPQHF.

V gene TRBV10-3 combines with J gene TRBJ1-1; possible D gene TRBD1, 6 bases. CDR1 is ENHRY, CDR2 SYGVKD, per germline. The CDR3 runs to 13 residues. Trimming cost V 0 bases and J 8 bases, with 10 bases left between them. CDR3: CAISESGGTEAFF. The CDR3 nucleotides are TGTGCCATCAGTGAGTCGGGGGGGACAGAAGCTTTCTTT.

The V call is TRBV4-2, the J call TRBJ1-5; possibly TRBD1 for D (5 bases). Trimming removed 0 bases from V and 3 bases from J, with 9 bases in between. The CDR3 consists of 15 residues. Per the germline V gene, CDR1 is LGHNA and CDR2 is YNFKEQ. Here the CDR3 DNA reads TGTGCCAGCAGCCAAGAGCGACAGCTCAATCAGCCCCAGCATTTT. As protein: CASSQERQLNQPQHF.

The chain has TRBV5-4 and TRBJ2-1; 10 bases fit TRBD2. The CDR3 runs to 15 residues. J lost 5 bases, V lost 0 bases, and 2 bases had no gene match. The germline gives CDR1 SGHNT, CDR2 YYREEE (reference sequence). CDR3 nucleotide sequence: TGTGCCAGCAGCTTGGTAAGCGGGAGGGACAATGAGCAGTTCTTC. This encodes CASSLVSGRDNEQFF.

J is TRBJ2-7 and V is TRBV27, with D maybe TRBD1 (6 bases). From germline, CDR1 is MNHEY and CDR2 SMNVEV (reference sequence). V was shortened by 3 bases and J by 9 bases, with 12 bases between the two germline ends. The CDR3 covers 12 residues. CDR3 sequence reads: CASSFWGQGQYF. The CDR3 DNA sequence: TGTGCCAGCAGTTTTTGGGGGCAGGGGCAGTACTTC.

The CDR3 reads CASSYGRGNTEAFF. In DNA, the CDR3 is TGTGCCAGCAGTTACGGGCGGGGGAACACTGAAGCTTTCTTT. The gene calls are TRBV6-6 and TRBJ1-1; no clear D. This CDR3 spans 14 amino acids. V was clipped by 2 bases and J by 1 base, with 8 bases between them. Looked up from germline, CDR1 is MNHNY and CDR2 is SVGAGI (reference sequence).

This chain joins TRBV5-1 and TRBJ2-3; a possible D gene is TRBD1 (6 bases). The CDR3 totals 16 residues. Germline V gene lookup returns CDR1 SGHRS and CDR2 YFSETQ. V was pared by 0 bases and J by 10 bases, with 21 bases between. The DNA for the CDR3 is TGCGCCAGCAGCTTGGTAAGGTTGGGGGCAGGAATACCGCAGTATTTT. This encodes CASSLVRLGAGIPQYF.

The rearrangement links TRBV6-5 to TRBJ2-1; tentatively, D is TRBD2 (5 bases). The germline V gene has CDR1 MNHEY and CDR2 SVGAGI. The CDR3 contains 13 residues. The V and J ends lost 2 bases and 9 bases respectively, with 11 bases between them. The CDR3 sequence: CASSYEARGEQFF. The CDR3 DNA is TGTGCCAGCAGTTACGAGGCTCGGGGTGAGCAGTTCTTC.

CDR3 nucleotides: TGTGCCAGCAGCCAACCAGGGACTGGGGAGGGAGAGACCCAGTACTTC. Translated, it gives CASSQPGTGEGETQYF. V is TRBV4-2 and J is TRBJ2-5; 7 bases are a match to TRBD2. The CDR3 covers 16 residues. Germline values: CDR1 LGHNA, CDR2 YNFKEQ. V gave up 2 bases and J gave up 4 bases; unmatched junction bases: 10.

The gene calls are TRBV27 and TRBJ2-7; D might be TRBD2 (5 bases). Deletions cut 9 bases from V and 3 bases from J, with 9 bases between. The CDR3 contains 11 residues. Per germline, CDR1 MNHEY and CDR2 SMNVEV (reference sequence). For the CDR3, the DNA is TGTGCCAGTTCCCGGGGCTACGAGCAGTACTTC. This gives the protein CASSRGYEQYF.